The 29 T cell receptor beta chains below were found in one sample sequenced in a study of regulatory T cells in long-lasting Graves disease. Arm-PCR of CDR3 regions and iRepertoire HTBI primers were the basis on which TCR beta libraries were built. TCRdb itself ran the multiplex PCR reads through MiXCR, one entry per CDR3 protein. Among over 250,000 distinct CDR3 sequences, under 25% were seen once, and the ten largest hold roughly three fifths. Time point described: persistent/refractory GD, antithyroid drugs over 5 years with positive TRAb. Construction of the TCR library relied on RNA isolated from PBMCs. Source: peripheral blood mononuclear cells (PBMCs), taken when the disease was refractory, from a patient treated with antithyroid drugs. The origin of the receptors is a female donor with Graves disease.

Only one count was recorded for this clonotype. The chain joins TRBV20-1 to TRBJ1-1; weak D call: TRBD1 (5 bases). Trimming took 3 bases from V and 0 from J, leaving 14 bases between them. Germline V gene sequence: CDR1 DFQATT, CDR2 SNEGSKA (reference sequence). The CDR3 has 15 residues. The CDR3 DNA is TGCAGTGCTAGGGCCTACGGGGGAATGAACACTGAAGCTTTCTTT. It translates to CSARAYGGMNTEAFF.

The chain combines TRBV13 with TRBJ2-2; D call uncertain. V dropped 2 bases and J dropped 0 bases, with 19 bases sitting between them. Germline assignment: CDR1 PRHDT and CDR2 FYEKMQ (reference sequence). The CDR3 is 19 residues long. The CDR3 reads CASSLQLYPEHSNTGELFF. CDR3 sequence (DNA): TGTGCCAGCAGCTTACAGCTTTACCCAGAGCACTCGAACACCGGGGAGCTGTTTTTT.

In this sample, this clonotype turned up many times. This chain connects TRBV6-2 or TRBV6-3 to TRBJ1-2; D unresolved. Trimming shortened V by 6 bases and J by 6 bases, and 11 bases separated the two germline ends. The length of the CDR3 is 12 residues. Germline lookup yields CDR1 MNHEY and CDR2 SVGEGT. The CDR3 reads CASSHLADGYTF. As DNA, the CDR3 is TGTGCCAGCAGCCATTTAGCGGATGGCTACACCTTC.

The CDR3 bases are TGCAGTGCTAGAGATCCTCAGGGAGGAGGGGAGACCCAGTACTTC. Its translation: CSARDPQGGGETQYF. The chain uses TRBV20-1 and TRBJ2-5; the D gene is possibly TRBD2 (6 bases). V dropped 0 bases and J dropped 5 bases, with 16 bases sitting between them. From germline, CDR1 is DFQATT and CDR2 SNEGSKA (reference sequence). The CDR3 totals 15 residues.

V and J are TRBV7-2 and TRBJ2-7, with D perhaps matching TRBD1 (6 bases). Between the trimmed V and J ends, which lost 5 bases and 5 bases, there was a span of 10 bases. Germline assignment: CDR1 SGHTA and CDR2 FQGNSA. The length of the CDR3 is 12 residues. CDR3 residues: CASSNTGNEQYF. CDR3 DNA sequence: TGTGCCAGCAGCAACACAGGGAACGAGCAGTACTTC.

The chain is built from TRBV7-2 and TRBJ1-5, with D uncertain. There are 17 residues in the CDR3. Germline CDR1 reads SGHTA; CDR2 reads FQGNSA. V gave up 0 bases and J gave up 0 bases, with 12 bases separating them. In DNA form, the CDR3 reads TGTGCCAGCAGCTTAGCTAGGCAGATGAATAGCAATCAGCCCCAGCATTTT. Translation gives CASSLARQMNSNQPQHF.

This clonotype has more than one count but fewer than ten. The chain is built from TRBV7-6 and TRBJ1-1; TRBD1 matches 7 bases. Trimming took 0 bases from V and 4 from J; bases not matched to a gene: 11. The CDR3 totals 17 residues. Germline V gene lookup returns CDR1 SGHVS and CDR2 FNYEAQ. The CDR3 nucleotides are TGTGCCAGCAGCTTAGCCCACAGGGGAAGGGGTTCCACTGAAGCTTTCTTT. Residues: CASSLAHRGRGSTEAFF.

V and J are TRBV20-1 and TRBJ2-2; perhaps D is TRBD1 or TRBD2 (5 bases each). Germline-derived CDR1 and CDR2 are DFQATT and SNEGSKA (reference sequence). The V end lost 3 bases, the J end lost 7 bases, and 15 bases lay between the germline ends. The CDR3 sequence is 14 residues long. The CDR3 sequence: CSASRGRPDGELFF. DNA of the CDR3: TGCAGTGCTAGTCGGGGCAGGCCGGACGGGGAGCTGTTTTTT.

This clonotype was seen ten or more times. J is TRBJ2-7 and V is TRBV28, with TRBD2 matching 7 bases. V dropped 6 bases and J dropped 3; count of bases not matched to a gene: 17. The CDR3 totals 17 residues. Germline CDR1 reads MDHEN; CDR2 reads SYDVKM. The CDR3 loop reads CASSPISSASGHYEQYF. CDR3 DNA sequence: TGTGCCAGCAGCCCCATCAGCTCGGCTAGCGGACACTACGAGCAGTACTTC.

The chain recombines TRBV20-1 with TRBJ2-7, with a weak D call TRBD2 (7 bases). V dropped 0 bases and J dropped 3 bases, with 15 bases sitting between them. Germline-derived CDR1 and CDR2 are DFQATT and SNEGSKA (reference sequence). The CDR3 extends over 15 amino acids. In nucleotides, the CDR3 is TGCAGTGCTAGAGAGAAGGGAGGGGGGTACTACGAGCAGTACTTC. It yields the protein CSAREKGGGYYEQYF.

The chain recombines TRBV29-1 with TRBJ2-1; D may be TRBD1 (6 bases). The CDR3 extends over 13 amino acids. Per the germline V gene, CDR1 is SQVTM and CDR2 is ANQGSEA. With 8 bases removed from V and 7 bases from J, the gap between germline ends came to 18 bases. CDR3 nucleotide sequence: TGCAGCACCGACAGGACCTCGGGTAATGAGCAGTTCTTC. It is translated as CSTDRTSGNEQFF.

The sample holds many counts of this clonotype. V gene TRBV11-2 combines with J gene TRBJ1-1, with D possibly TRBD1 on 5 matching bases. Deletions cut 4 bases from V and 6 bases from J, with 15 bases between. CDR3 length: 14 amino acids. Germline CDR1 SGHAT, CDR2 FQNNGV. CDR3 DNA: TGTGCCAGCAGCTCTACGACAGCCTATTCTGAAGCTTTCTTT. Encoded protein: CASSSTTAYSEAFF.

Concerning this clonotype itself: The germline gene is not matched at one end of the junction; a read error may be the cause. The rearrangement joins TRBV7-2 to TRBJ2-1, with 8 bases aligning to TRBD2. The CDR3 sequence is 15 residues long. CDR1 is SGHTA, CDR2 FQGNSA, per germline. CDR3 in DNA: TGTGCCAGCAGATTAGCGGGAAGATCCTACAATGAGCAGTTCTTC. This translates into CASRLAGRSYNEQFF.

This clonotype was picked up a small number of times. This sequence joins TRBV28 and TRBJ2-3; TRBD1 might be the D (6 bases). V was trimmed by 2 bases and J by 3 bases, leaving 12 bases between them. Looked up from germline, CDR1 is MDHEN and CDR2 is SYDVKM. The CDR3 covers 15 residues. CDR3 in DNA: TGTGCCAGCAGTTTAATTATCCAGGGGACAGATACGCAGTATTTT. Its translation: CASSLIIQGTDTQYF.

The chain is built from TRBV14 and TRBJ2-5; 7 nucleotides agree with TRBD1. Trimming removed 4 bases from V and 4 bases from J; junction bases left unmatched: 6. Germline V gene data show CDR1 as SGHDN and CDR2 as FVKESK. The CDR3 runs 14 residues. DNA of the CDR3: TGTGCCAGCAGCCTGCGACAGGGCCCAGAGACCCAGTACTTC. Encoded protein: CASSLRQGPETQYF.

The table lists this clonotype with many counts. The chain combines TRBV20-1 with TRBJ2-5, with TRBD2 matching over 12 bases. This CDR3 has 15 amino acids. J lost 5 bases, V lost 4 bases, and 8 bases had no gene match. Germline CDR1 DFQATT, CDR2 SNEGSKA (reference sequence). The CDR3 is CSAIAPGTSGETQYF. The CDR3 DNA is TGCAGTGCTATCGCGCCAGGGACTAGCGGGGAGACCCAGTACTTC.

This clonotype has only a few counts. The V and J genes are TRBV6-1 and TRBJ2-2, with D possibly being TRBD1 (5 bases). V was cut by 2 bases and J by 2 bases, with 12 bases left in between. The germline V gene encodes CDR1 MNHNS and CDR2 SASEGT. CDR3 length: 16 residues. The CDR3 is CASSESRVRNTGELFF. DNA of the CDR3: TGTGCCAGCAGTGAAAGCAGGGTGAGAAACACCGGGGAGCTGTTTTTT.

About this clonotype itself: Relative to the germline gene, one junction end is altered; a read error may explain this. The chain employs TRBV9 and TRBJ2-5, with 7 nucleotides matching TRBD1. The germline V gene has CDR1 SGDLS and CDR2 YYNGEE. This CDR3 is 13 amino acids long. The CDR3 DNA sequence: TGCGCCAGCAGCTGGGACAGACGAGAGACCCAGTACTTC. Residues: CASSWDRRETQYF.

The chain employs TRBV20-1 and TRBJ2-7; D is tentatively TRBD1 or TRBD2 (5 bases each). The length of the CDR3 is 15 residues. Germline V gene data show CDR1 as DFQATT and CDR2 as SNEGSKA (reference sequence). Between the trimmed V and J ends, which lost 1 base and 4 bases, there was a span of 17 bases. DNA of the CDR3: TGCAGTGCTAGAGGGAGTGAGGGGTCCGTTTACGAGCAGTACTTC. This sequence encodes CSARGSEGSVYEQYF.

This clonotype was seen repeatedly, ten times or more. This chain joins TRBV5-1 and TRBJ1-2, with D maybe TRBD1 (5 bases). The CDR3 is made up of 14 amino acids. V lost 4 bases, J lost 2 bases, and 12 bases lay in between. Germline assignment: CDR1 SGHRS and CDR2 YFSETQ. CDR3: CASSPLTANYGYTF. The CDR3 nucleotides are TGCGCCAGCAGCCCCTTGACAGCAAACTATGGCTACACCTTC.

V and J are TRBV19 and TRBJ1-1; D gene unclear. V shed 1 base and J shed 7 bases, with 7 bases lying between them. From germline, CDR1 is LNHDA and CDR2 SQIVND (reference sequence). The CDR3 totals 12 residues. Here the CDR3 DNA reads TGTGCCAGTAGTATAGGTACGAGTGAAGCTTTCTTT. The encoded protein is CASSIGTSEAFF.

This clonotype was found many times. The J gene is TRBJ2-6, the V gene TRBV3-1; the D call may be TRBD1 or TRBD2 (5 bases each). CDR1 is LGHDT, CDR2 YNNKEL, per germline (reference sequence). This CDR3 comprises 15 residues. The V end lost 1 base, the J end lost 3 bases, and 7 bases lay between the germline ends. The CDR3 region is CASSQGGFGANVLTF. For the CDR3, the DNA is TGTGCCAGCAGCCAAGGGGGGTTTGGGGCCAACGTCCTGACTTTC.

The DNA for the CDR3 is TGTGCCAGCAGCTCGCGGACAGGGGTCAATTCACCCCTCCACTTT. Translated, it gives CASSSRTGVNSPLHF. J is TRBJ1-6 and V is TRBV7-6; 9 bases fit TRBD1. The CDR3 is made up of 15 amino acids. V lost 4 bases and J lost 7; bases outside the gene matches: 5. CDR1 is SGHVS and CDR2 is FNYEAQ in the germline V gene.

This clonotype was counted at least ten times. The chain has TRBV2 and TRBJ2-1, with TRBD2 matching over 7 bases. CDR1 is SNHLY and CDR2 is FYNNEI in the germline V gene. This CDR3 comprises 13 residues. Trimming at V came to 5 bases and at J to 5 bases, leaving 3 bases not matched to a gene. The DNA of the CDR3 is TGTGCCAGCAGTCGGGACTACCACAATGAGCAGTTCTTC. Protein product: CASSRDYHNEQFF.

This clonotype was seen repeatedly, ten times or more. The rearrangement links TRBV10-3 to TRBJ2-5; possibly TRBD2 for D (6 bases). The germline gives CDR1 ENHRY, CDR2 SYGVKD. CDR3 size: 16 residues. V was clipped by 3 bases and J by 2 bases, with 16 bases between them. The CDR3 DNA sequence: TGTGCCATCAGTGAAAGGAACCTCGCGGGACAAGAGACCCAGTACTTC. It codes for CAISERNLAGQETQYF.

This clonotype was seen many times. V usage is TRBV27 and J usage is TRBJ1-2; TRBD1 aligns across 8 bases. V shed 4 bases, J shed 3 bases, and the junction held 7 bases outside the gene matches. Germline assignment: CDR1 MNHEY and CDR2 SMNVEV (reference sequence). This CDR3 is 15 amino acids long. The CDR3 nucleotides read TGTGCCAGCAGTTCAAGACAGGGGACATACTATGGCTACACCTTC. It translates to CASSSRQGTYYGYTF.

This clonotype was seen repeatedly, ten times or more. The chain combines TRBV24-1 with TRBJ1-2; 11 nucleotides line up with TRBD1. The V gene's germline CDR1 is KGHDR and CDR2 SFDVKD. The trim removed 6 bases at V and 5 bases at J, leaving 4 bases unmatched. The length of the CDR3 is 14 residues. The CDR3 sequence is CATSPGTGGYGYTF. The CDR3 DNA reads TGTGCCACCAGTCCCGGGACAGGGGGGTATGGCTACACCTTC.

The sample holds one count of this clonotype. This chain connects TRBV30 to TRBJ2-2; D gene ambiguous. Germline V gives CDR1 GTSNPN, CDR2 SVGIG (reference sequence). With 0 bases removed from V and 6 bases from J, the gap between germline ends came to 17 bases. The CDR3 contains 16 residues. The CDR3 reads CAWSVHPYSIAGELFF. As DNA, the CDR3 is TGTGCCTGGAGTGTGCATCCGTACTCAATAGCCGGGGAGCTGTTTTTT.

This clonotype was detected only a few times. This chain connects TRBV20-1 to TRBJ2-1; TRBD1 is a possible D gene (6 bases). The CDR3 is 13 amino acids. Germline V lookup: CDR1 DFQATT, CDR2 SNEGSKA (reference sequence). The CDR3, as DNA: TGCAGCTACTCCGGGACACCATTAGGTGGGCAGTTCTTC. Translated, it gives CSYSGTPLGGQFF.